The 8 T cell receptor beta chains reported below all come from one sample, sequenced in a study of regulatory T cells in long-lasting Graves disease. Building the TCR beta libraries relied on iRepertoire HTBI primers, and CDR3 regions underwent Arm-PCR. A single record per CDR3 protein comes from TCRdb applying MiXCR to the multiplex PCR reads. The sample includes under 450,000 distinct CDR3 sequences, over 9.5% of them seen just once. The sample's time point: newly diagnosed GD, antithyroid drugs for less than 3 months. PBMC RNA served as the TCR library source. These same records also appear under a second study, on T cells in Graves' hyperthyroidism and ophthalmopathy.

The source was peripheral blood mononuclear cells (PBMCs), collected at new diagnosis, from a patient treated with antithyroid drugs. The receptors originated from a woman aged 18-35 years with Graves disease.

Only a few counts were recorded for this clonotype. The DNA for the CDR3 is TGTGCCAGCAGCTTAGGGACAGGGGATTCACCCCTCCACTTT. Residues: CASSLGTGDSPLHF. V and J are TRBV7-2 and TRBJ1-6; TRBD1 matches 9 bases. CDR1 is SGHTA, CDR2 FQGNSA, per germline. V shed 1 base, J shed 8 bases, and the junction held 0 bases outside the gene matches. The CDR3 covers 14 residues.

This clonotype was detected ten times or more. This chain links TRBV12-5 with TRBJ1-2; D possibly corresponds to TRBD1 (5 bases). Germline values: CDR1 LGHNT, CDR2 FRNRAP. The CDR3 totals 15 residues. With 5 bases removed from V and 5 bases from J, the gap between germline ends came to 18 bases. The CDR3, as DNA: TGTGCTAGTGGTCTTCATACGGGCGCAGGGTATGGCTACACCTTC. Translation: CASGLHTGAGYGYTF.

This clonotype was found many times. The CDR3 DNA reads as TGCGCCAGCAGCTTGGCAAGCGGGAGCGGACTAGAATCCTACGAGCAGTACTTC. Translation gives CASSLASGSGLESYEQYF. The chain uses TRBV5-1 and TRBJ2-7; 8 bases align to TRBD2. Trimming took 0 bases from V and 1 from J; bases not matched to a gene: 12. Germline V gene sequence: CDR1 SGHRS, CDR2 YFSETQ. This CDR3 is built from 18 residues.

This clonotype has a handful of counts. With a much larger clone just one base away, this may be a read error. The chain links TRBV6-1 to TRBJ2-7; maybe TRBD2 (6 bases). The CDR3 runs 15 residues. Germline V lookup: CDR1 MNHNS, CDR2 SASEGT. V dropped 6 bases and J dropped 0 bases, with 15 bases sitting between them. CDR3 coding DNA: TGTGCCAGCAGGACCGGGGGAAGCGGCTCCTACGAGCAGTACTTC. Its protein is CASRTGGSGSYEQYF.

This clonotype was seen ten or more times. This chain links TRBV2 with TRBJ1-1; D not resolved. V lost 6 bases, J lost 4 bases, and 12 bases lay in between. Per the germline V gene, CDR1 is SNHLY and CDR2 is FYNNEI. The CDR3 is made up of 13 amino acids. CDR3 loop: CASSGYISTEAFF. The CDR3 DNA is TGTGCCAGCAGCGGATATATCAGCACTGAAGCTTTCTTT.

As to this clonotype: Since a far larger clone is one base different, this is likely a read error. This rearrangement joins TRBV11-2 to TRBJ2-1; D might be TRBD2 (6 bases). Matching the DNA end better, TRBJ2-3 makes the J call doubtful. The CDR3 is made up of 15 amino acids. Germline V lookup: CDR1 SGHAT, CDR2 FQNNGV. The CDR3: CASSLELAVTGTQYF. The CDR3 DNA follows: TGTGCCAGCAGCTTAGAACTAGCAGTCACAGGTACGCAGTATTTT.

This clonotype was detected many times. The chain has TRBV28 and TRBJ2-1, with 12 positions matching TRBD2. Per the germline V gene, CDR1 is MDHEN and CDR2 is SYDVKM. V gave up 4 bases and J gave up 8 bases; unmatched junction bases: 9. This CDR3 is 16 amino acids long. The CDR3 loop reads CASSSTRLAGVDEQFF. CDR3 bases: TGTGCCAGCAGTTCTACTAGACTAGCGGGAGTTGATGAGCAGTTCTTC.

V usage is TRBV28 and J usage is TRBJ2-1; perhaps TRBD2 as D (6 bases). Trimming removed 8 bases from V and 0 bases from J, with 14 bases in between. The CDR3 spans 15 residues. Per germline, CDR1 MDHEN and CDR2 SYDVKM. The CDR3 protein is CASLIRGTSYNEQFF. The CDR3 coding sequence is TGTGCCAGCCTAATTCGCGGGACCTCCTACAATGAGCAGTTCTTC.